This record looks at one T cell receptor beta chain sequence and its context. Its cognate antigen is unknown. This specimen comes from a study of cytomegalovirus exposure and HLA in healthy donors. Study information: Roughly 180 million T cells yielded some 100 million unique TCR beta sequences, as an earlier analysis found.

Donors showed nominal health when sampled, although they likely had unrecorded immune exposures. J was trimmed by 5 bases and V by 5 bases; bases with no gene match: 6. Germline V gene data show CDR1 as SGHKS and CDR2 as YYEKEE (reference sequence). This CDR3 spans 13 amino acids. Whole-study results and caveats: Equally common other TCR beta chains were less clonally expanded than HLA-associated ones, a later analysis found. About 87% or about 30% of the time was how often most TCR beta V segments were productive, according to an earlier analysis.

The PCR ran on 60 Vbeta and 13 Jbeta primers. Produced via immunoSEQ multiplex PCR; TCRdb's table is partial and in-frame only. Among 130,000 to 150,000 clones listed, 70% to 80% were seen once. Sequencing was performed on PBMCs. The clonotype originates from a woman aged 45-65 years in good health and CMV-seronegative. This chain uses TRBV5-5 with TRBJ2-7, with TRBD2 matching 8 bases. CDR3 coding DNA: TGTGCCAGCAGACCAGCGGGGGTAGACGAGCAGTACTTC. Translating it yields CASRPAGVDEQYF. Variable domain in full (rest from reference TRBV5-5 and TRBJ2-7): DAGVTQSPTHLIKTRGQQVTLRCSPISGHKSVSWYQQVLGQGPQFIFQYYEKEERGRGNFPDRFSARQFPNYSSELNVNALLLGDSALYLCASRPAGVDEQYFGPGTRLTVT.